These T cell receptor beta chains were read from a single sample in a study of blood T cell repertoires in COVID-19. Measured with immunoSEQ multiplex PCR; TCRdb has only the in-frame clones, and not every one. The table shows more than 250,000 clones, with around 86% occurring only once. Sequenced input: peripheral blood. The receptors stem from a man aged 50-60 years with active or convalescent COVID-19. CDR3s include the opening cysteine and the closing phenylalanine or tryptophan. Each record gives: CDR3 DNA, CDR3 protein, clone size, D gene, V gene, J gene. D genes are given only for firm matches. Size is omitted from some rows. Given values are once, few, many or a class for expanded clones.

TGTGCCAGCAGTTATTACACAGGGGGCCGGGGCAATGAGCAGTTCTTC	CASSYYTGGRGNEQFF	NA	TRBD1	TRBV6-5	TRBJ2-1
TGTGCCAGTAGTATACGGGGACAGATACTTTCCCCCCTCCACTTT	CASSIRGQILSPLHF	NA	TRBD1	TRBV19	TRBJ1-6
TGTGCCACCCGACAGGGAGAAAACATTCAGTACTTC	CATRQGENIQYF	NA	TRBD1	TRBV2	TRBJ2-4
TGTGCCAGCAGCCGGGACACCCCCTACAATGAGCAGTTCTTC	CASSRDTPYNEQFF	NA	NA	TRBV9	TRBJ2-1
TGTGCCAGCAGTCCTCCGTGGCAGGGGCTGGGCGAGCAGTACTTC	CASSPPWQGLGEQYF	once	NA	TRBV28	TRBJ2-7
TGTGCCAGCAGCAAAGAAGCGGGGCCTAAAGACGAGCAGTACTTC	CASSKEAGPKDEQYF	NA	NA	TRBV21-1	TRBJ2-7
TGTGCCAGCTCGACTAGCGGGGGCTCCTACGAGCAGTACTTC	CASSTSGGSYEQYF	NA	TRBD2	TRBV18	TRBJ2-7
TGTGCCAGCAGAGAGCGACAGGGGAGGAACACTGAAGCTTTCTTT	CASRERQGRNTEAFF	NA	TRBD1	TRBV3-1/TRBV3-2	TRBJ1-1
TGTGCCAGCAGCCCGCGGGACCAACCCTATAATTCACCCCTCCACTTT	CASSPRDQPYNSPLHF	NA	NA	TRBV5-6	TRBJ1-6
TGCAGCGTTGAAGATCCCTCCACAGGGTTTTTTAGCACAGATACGCAGTATTTT	CSVEDPSTGFFSTDTQYF	once	NA	TRBV29-1	TRBJ2-3
TGTGCCAGCAGCTTAACAGGGCGCGATGAGCAGTTCTTC	CASSLTGRDEQFF	NA	NA	TRBV7-2	TRBJ2-1
TGTGCCAGCAGCTCGCCGGGATACCAAGAGACCCAGTACTTC	CASSSPGYQETQYF	NA	NA	TRBV5-4	TRBJ2-5
TGTGCCAGTAGTCGAGGCTTACCCTCCTACAATGAGCAGTTCTTC	CASSRGLPSYNEQFF	NA	NA	TRBV19	TRBJ2-1
TGTGCCTGGAGGGGACAGAGAGGGTCACCCCTCCACTTT	CAWRGQRGSPLHF	NA	TRBD1	TRBV30	TRBJ1-6
TGTGCCAGCAGTGTGTTGGCAGGGGGCGGCTACACCTTC	CASSVLAGGGYTF	NA	TRBD1	TRBV2	TRBJ1-2
TGTGCCAGCAGCCCCTACCCCGTAACGACAGGGGGCAAGCAGCCCCAGCATTTT	CASSPYPVTTGGKQPQHF	NA	TRBD1	TRBV28	TRBJ1-5
TGTGCCAGCAGTGAGCGTTACGAGCAGTACTTC	CASSERYEQYF	once	NA	TRBV6-1	TRBJ2-7
TGTGCCAGCAGCCCGGGACAGCGAAACACCATATATTTT	CASSPGQRNTIYF	once	TRBD1	TRBV3-1/TRBV3-2	TRBJ1-3
TGTGCCAGCAGTCTTAGGACTAGCGAGCTTTTTGCAGATACGCAGTATTTT	CASSLRTSELFADTQYF	NA	TRBD2	TRBV28	TRBJ2-3
TGTGCCAGCAGTGAGCAGAATATAGCCAAAAACATTCAGTACTTC	CASSEQNIAKNIQYF	NA	NA	TRBV2	TRBJ2-4
TGTGCCATCACTAGCGCCGGAGACAATGAGCAGTTCTTC	CAITSAGDNEQFF	NA	NA	TRBV10-3	TRBJ2-1
TGTGCCAGCAGCTTTTATAACGGGAGGGCCAGCAATGAGCAGTTCTTC	CASSFYNGRASNEQFF	NA	TRBD2	TRBV5-6	TRBJ2-1
TGTGCCAGTAGTATGACCGGGACAGGGAGAGGCTACACCTTC	CASSMTGTGRGYTF	NA	TRBD1	TRBV19	TRBJ1-2
TGTGCCAGCAGCCTGCAGGACAGGGGAAAGTGGGAGCAGTACTTC	CASSLQDRGKWEQYF	NA	TRBD1	TRBV3-1/TRBV3-2	TRBJ2-7
TGTGCCAGCAGTGAACAACAGGGGGCTACTGAAGCTTTCTTT	CASSEQQGATEAFF	few	TRBD1	TRBV11-2	TRBJ1-1
TGTGCCAGCAGTAATGGGCGGGGGACCGGGGAGCTGTTTTTT	CASSNGRGTGELFF	NA	TRBD2	TRBV7-2	TRBJ2-2
TGTGCCAGCAGCGAACTAGCGGGAGGGTACAATGAGCAGTTCTTC	CASSELAGGYNEQFF	NA	TRBD2	TRBV9	TRBJ2-1
TGCGCCAGCAGCTTGGCACAGGGGGTTCCTAACTATGGCTACACCTTC	CASSLAQGVPNYGYTF	NA	TRBD1	TRBV5-1	TRBJ1-2
TGTGCCAGCAGCGCGGGCGGGGACCAAGCTTTCTTT	CASSAGGDQAFF	NA	NA	TRBV5-8	TRBJ1-1
TGTGCCACCAGCAGAGAGGGGGCGAGGTATGGCTACACCTTC	CATSREGARYGYTF	NA	NA	TRBV15	TRBJ1-2
TGTGCCAGCAGTACCCTGGGGGCTCAGCCCCAGCATTTT	CASSTLGAQPQHF	NA	NA	TRBV7-8	TRBJ1-5
TGCGCCACCGGGTCTGGGACAGGGGGCAGTTATGGCTACACCTTC	CATGSGTGGSYGYTF	NA	TRBD1	TRBV5-1	TRBJ1-2
TGTGCCAGCTCACCAGGGACAGGGAGGGCCGAGCAGTACTTC	CASSPGTGRAEQYF	NA	TRBD1	TRBV18	TRBJ2-7
TGTGCCAGCAGTGATTTAGTGTACACTGAAGCTTTCTTT	CASSDLVYTEAFF	NA	NA	TRBV2	TRBJ1-1
TGCGCCAGCAGCCCGGGACAGGGGAGTCAGCCCCAGCATTTT	CASSPGQGSQPQHF	NA	TRBD1	TRBV5-1	TRBJ1-5
TGTGCCAGCAGCTTGTGGGGCGGAAGCTCCTACAATGAGCAGTTCTTC	CASSLWGGSSYNEQFF	NA	NA	TRBV7-2	TRBJ2-1
TGTGCCAGCAGCTCGACTACGTACCAAGAGACCCAGTACTTC	CASSSTTYQETQYF	once	NA	TRBV7-8	TRBJ2-5
TGTGCCAGCAGGTCACCAGGGGAAACACCCCTCCACTTT	CASRSPGETPLHF	NA	NA	TRBV28	TRBJ1-6
TGTGCCAGCAGCCAGACTAGCGGGAGGTACGAGCAGTACTTC	CASSQTSGRYEQYF	NA	TRBD2	TRBV6-5	TRBJ2-7
TGTGCCAGCGGGGGGGGAGCGGATCAGCCCCAGCATTTT	CASGGGADQPQHF	NA	NA	TRBV2	TRBJ1-5
TGTGCCAGCAGTTTGGGTGGGGGCTCTGTTAATGAAAAACTGTTTTTT	CASSLGGGSVNEKLFF	NA	NA	TRBV27	TRBJ1-4
TGCGCCAGCAGCTCACGGACAGGTAGCTCCTACAATGAGCAGTTCTTC	CASSSRTGSSYNEQFF	NA	TRBD1	TRBV4-3	TRBJ2-1
TGTGCCAGCAGCCAAGGGGGGGGGACAGGGCCCTTGAATGAGCAGTTCTTC	CASSQGGGTGPLNEQFF	few	TRBD1	TRBV3-1/TRBV3-2	TRBJ2-1
TGTGCCATCAGTGAGGCAGGACAGGGTGCTGAAAAACTGTTTTTT	CAISEAGQGAEKLFF	NA	TRBD1	TRBV10-3	TRBJ1-4
TGTGCCAGCAGCCAGAATTTGGGGCGGGGTGGCTACACCTTC	CASSQNLGRGGYTF	NA	NA	TRBV3-1/TRBV3-2	TRBJ1-2
TGTGCCAGCAGTTCCGGACAGGGCCATGAGCAGTTCTTC	CASSSGQGHEQFF	few	TRBD1	TRBV12-3/TRBV12-4	TRBJ2-1
TGTGCCAGCAGCTTAGGGTGGGGGGGCACTGAAGCTTTCTTT	CASSLGWGGTEAFF	NA	NA	TRBV7-6	TRBJ1-1
TGCGCCAGCAGCTTTACAGGGCCCTCCTACGAGCAGTACTTC	CASSFTGPSYEQYF	once	NA	TRBV5-1	TRBJ2-7
TGTGCCAGCAGCTTACAGAGAACTGAAGCTTTCTTT	CASSLQRTEAFF	NA	NA	TRBV5-6	TRBJ1-1
TGTGCCACCAGTGATCCGGGGGGCCAATCCCCCTCGGATACGCAGTATTTT	CATSDPGGQSPSDTQYF	NA	NA	TRBV24-1	TRBJ2-3
TGTGCCAGTAGCTCCGGGGGAGGGTTCACTGAAGCTTTCTTT	CASSSGGGFTEAFF	NA	NA	TRBV19	TRBJ1-1
TGTGCCAGTAGTTCCCAGACAGGGCACCCCAATCAGCCCCAGCATTTT	CASSSQTGHPNQPQHF	NA	TRBD1	TRBV19	TRBJ1-5
TGTGCCTGGAGTGTACTGGGCAGGGGTAACTATGGCTACACCTTC	CAWSVLGRGNYGYTF	once	NA	TRBV30	TRBJ1-2
TGTGCCAGCACCCGGTGGCAGGGTGGGACGAACACCGGGGAGCTGTTTTTT	CASTRWQGGTNTGELFF	NA	NA	TRBV7-9	TRBJ2-2
TGTGCCTGGAGTGTTGGACACCGACTCTATGGCTACACCTTC	CAWSVGHRLYGYTF	NA	NA	TRBV30	TRBJ1-2